This is a list of T cell receptor beta chains from one sample in a study of PD-L1 blockade in urothelial cancer. The method was immunoSEQ multiplex PCR; TCRdb's version includes in-frame clones alone and lacks a portion of them. The data show tens of thousands of clones, more than 70% seen once. This specimen was PBMCs, taken around atezolizumab (anti-PD-L1) treatment. The receptors come from a man in his 60s with urothelial cancer. The CDR3 runs from the conserved cysteine through the conserved F or W. D genes are given only for firm matches. Clone size is not always given. Where it is, it says once, few, many or a class for expanded clones.

TRBJ2-7 | TRBD1 | once | TRBV18 | CASSAGAGGSYEQYF | TGTGCCAGCTCAGCAGGGGCAGGGGGCAGTTACGAGCAGTACTTC
TRBJ2-3 | TRBD1 | - | TRBV15 | CATSRTGDGTDTQYF | TGTGCCACCAGCAGGACAGGGGATGGCACAGATACGCAGTATTTT
TRBJ1-1 | TRBD1 | - | TRBV19 | CASSSSLRDRAPEAFF | TGTGCCAGTAGTTCGTCTCTCCGGGACAGGGCCCCTGAAGCTTTCTTT
TRBJ2-3 | TRBD2 | - | TRBV10-3 | CAITSGSGTDTQYF | TGTGCCATCACCAGCGGGAGCGGCACAGATACGCAGTATTTT
TRBJ2-1 | - | - | TRBV7-9 | CASSLSYSYNEQFF | TGTGCCAGCAGCTTATCCTACTCCTACAATGAGCAGTTCTTC
TRBJ2-1 | TRBD2 | - | TRBV10-1 | CASSELAGGPSNEQFF | TGCGCCAGCAGTGAACTAGCGGGAGGGCCTAGCAATGAGCAGTTCTTC
TRBJ2-1 | TRBD2 | - | TRBV15 | CATSSASGSYNEQFF | TGTGCCACCAGCAGTGCCAGCGGGAGTTACAATGAGCAGTTCTTC
TRBJ2-2 | - | - | TRBV11-2 | CASSFVGELFF | TGTGCCAGCAGCTTCGTCGGGGAGCTGTTTTTT
TRBJ2-1 | TRBD2 | - | TRBV19 | CASSRQDGLADEQFF | TGTGCCAGTAGCAGACAGGACGGACTAGCCGATGAGCAGTTCTTC
TRBJ2-7 | TRBD2 | - | TRBV6-1 | CASSAGGGSYEQYF | TGTGCCAGCAGTGCGGGGGGGGGCTCCTACGAGCAGTACTTC
TRBJ2-5 | - | - | TRBV6-1 | CASSDRGGETQYF | TGTGCCAGCAGTGACAGGGGCGGGGAGACCCAGTACTTC
TRBJ1-4 | TRBD1 | - | TRBV4-2 | CASSQEGQGGEKLFF | TGTGCCAGCAGCCAAGAAGGGCAGGGGGGTGAAAAACTGTTTTTT
TRBJ2-3 | TRBD2 | - | TRBV5-4 | CASSSPKTSGSTDTQYF | TGTGCCAGCAGCTCCCCGAAGACTAGCGGGAGCACAGATACGCAGTATTTT
TRBJ2-7 | - | - | TRBV11-1 | CASSLLRQATYEQYF | TGTGCCAGCAGCTTACTGCGACAGGCCACCTACGAGCAGTACTTC
TRBJ1-2 | - | - | TRBV7-9 | CASSPRQAYGYTF | TGTGCCAGCAGCCCCCGACAGGCCTATGGCTACACCTTC
TRBJ1-2 | - | - | TRBV4-1 | CASSHQGNYGYTF | TGCGCCAGCAGCCACCAGGGGAACTATGGCTACACCTTC
TRBJ1-1 | TRBD1 | - | TRBV2 | CASSKQGPNTEAFF | TGTGCCAGCAGCAAACAGGGGCCGAACACTGAAGCTTTCTTT
TRBJ2-6 | - | - | TRBV13 | CASSIAQGFSGANVLTF | TGTGCCAGCAGCATCGCCCAGGGGTTCTCTGGGGCCAACGTCCTGACTTTC